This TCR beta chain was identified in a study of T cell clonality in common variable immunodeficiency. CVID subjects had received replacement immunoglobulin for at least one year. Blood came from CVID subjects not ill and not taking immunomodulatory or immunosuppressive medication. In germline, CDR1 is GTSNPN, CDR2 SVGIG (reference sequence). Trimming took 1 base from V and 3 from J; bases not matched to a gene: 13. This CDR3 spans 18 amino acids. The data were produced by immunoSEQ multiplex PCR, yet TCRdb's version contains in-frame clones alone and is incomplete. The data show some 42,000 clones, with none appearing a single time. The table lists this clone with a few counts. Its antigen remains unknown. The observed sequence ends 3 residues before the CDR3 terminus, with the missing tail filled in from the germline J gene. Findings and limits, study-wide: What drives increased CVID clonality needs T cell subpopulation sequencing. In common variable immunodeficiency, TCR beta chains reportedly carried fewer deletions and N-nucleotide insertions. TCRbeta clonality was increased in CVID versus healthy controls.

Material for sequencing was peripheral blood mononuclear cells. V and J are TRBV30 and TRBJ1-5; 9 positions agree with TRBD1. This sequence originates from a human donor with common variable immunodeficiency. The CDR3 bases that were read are TGTGCCTGGAGTGCTCGTTGGGTAGGACAGGGGTCCAATCAGCCC. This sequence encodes CAWSARWVGQGSNQP. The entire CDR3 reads CAWSARWVGQGSNQPQHF. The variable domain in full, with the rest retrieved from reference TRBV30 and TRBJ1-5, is SQTIHQWPATLVQPVGSPLSLECTVEGTSNPNLYWYRQAAGRGLQLLFYSVGIGQISSEVPQNLSASRPQDRQFILSSKKLLLSDSGFYLCAWSARWVGQGSNQPQHFGDGTRLSIL.